This entry describes one TCR beta chain. Its target is unknown. Clones were read by immunoSEQ multiplex PCR, and TCRdb kept only the in-frame ones, dropping some. The table has about 400,000 clones, 83% seen once. This sample is drawn from a study of Ad26.COV2.S vaccination and SARS-CoV-2 variants. Turning to the study itself: Into the muscle, Ad26.COV2.S was dosed once or twice, 56 days apart.

The treatment denotes: about 20 received Ad26.COV2.S at low or high dose, single or two shots; roughly five received placebo; per-sample allocation not given. Specimen acquisition occurred on day 63 following the initial vaccine or placebo injection. Vaccination used an Ad26 vector expressing Wuhan-strain SARS-CoV-2 spike. V lost 0 bases to trimming and J lost 3 bases, with 10 bases between them. Germline CDR1 and CDR2: SGHDT and YYEEEE. The CDR3 is made up of 15 amino acids. The study's findings and limits: The breadth of spike-specific CD8+ and CD4+ T cell responses after vaccination was reportedly substantial.

The TCR originated in a person aged 18-60 years who received the Ad26.COV2.S COVID-19 vaccine or a placebo. The genes are TRBV5-6 and TRBJ2-1; the D gene is possibly TRBD2 (5 bases). The source was peripheral blood, collected in a trial of Ad26.COV2.S vaccine versus placebo. CDR3 bases: TGTGCCAGCAGCTTGGGACTACGCGGCTACAATGAGCAGTTCTTC. Translation gives CASSLGLRGYNEQFF.